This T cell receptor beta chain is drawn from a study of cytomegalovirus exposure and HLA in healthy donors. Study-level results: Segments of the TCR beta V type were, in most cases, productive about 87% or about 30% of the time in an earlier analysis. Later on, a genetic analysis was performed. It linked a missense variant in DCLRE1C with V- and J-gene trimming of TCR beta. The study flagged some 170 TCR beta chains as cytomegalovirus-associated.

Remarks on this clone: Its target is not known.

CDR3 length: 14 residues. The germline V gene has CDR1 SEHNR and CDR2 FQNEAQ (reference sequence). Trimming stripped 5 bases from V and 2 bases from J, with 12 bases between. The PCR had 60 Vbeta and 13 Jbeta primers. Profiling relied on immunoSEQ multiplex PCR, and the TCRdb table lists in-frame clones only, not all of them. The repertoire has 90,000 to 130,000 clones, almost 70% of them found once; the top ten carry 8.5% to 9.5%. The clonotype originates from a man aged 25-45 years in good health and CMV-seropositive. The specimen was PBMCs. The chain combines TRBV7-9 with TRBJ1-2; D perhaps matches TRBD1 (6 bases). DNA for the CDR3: TGTGCCAGCAGCCCGGGGCAGGGGAACTATGGCTACACCTTC. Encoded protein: CASSPGQGNYGYTF.